This TCR beta chain stems from a study of T cell responses to AZD1222 COVID-19 vaccine. Study-level results: Repertoires were sampled only after the peak T cell response. Most donors were white British, females outnumbered males, and clonal diversity was possibly underestimated.

With 2 bases removed from V and 1 base from J, the gap between germline ends came to 5 bases. The CDR3 is 13 amino acids. As for this clone: What it recognizes is unknown.

Second doses were pooled across both intervals (about 4 or about 12 weeks). Generated by immunoSEQ multiplex PCR, the TCRdb table keeps only in-frame clones and is missing some. The sample has about 180,000 clones; around 94% are singletons. Source: peripheral blood, taken 28 days after the second AZD1222 dose. The receptor was isolated from an adult who received the AZD1222 COVID-19 vaccine. The chain links TRBV12-3 or TRBV12-4 to TRBJ1-1; no firm D call. The CDR3 coding sequence is TGTGCCAGCAGTTTATGGGAGAACACTGAAGCTTTCTTT. It is translated as CASSLWENTEAFF.